This entry lists 19 T cell receptor beta chains sequenced from one sample in a study of T cell repertoires in cytomegalovirus infection (dated by TCRdb to about 2019). The treatment or condition label for this specimen denotes: in vitro stimulation with specific CMV peptide epitopes to enrich CMV-specific T cells. Their specific antigens are unknown. TCRdb names Illumina HiSeq 1500 as the instrument used. TCRdb's own reprocessing of the public reads used fastp at Q25 and MiXCR and kept productive beta chains. CDR3 protein duplicates are merged, each entry listing the most common genes and DNA. The sample table contains 550,000 to 700,000 distinct CDR3 sequences; only one count was recorded for about 40% of them. Of the sample, 48% falls within the top ten clones. The sample here was cultured PBMCs, taken from culture after CMV antigen stimulation. The origin of the receptors is a human donor in good health (CMV status not recorded). Some clones in this sample may be carry-over from other donors' samples.

The chain has TRBV7-4 and TRBJ2-1; 8 bases are a match to TRBD1. V was pared by 5 bases and J by 2 bases, with 5 bases of the junction left unmatched. CDR3 length: 15 residues. Germline loops: CDR1 SGHVT, CDR2 SQSDAQ. The DNA for the CDR3 is TGTGCCAGCAGCCCTACAGGGGGAACCTACAATGAGCAGTTCTTC. Its translation: CASSPTGGTYNEQFF.

The chain has TRBV7-2 and TRBJ2-5; 10 bases map to TRBD2. The germline gives CDR1 SGHTA, CDR2 FQGNSA. Trimming at V came to 0 bases and at J to 7 bases, leaving 5 bases not matched to a gene. The CDR3 sequence is 15 residues long. In DNA, the CDR3 is TGTGCCAGCAGCTTAGCAGGACTAGCGGAGGTGACCCAGTACTTC. It translates to CASSLAGLAEVTQYF.

This clonotype was recorded a few times. The rearrangement uses TRBV7-8 and TRBJ2-2; 7 bases align to TRBD1. With V trimmed by 5 bases and J by 7 bases, 19 bases remained unmatched. The CDR3 runs to 18 residues. The germline V gene has CDR1 SGHVS and CDR2 FQNEAQ. In DNA form, the CDR3 reads TGTGCCAGCAGCCTACTTCCGACAGGGCGGATCTTGGTCGGGGAGCTGTTTTTT. Translating it yields CASSLLPTGRILVGELFF.

The rearrangement uses TRBV6-8 and TRBJ2-3; D is unclear. Germline V lookup: CDR1 MNHGY, CDR2 SAAAGT. The CDR3 runs to 15 residues. V was trimmed by 2 bases and J by 1 base, leaving 10 bases between them. CDR3 DNA: TGTGCCAGCAGTTACCGCTATGGGGGCACAGATACGCAGTATTTT. It specifies CASSYRYGGTDTQYF.

V gene TRBV6-2 or TRBV6-3 combines with J gene TRBJ1-1; TRBD1 aligns across 7 bases. Germline CDR1 is MNHEY and CDR2 is SVGEGT. V trimming: 4 bases; J trimming: 1 base; junction bases outside the gene matches: 6. The CDR3 has 15 amino acids. The CDR3 protein is CASSSPTGWNTEAFF. The CDR3, as DNA: TGTGCCAGCAGTTCCCCGACAGGGTGGAACACTGAAGCTTTCTTT.

The chain combines TRBV27 with TRBJ2-6; tentatively, D is TRBD1 (5 bases). The CDR3 extends over 15 amino acids. V was pared by 8 bases and J by 4 bases, with 15 bases between. Germline assignment: CDR1 MNHEY and CDR2 SMNVEV (reference sequence). This chain's CDR3 is CASPRRGAGANVLTF. The CDR3 DNA sequence: TGTGCCAGCCCACGCCGTGGGGCCGGGGCCAACGTCCTGACTTTC.

The V call is TRBV20-1, the J call TRBJ2-3; 10 nucleotides match TRBD2. With 5 bases clipped from V and 2 bases from J, the junction kept 7 bases outside the gene matches. The CDR3 sequence is 15 residues long. Per the germline V gene, CDR1 is DFQATT and CDR2 is SNEGSKA (reference sequence). The CDR3 loop reads CSALGLALDTDTQYF. Written as DNA, the CDR3 is TGCAGTGCTCTGGGACTAGCGTTAGACACAGATACGCAGTATTTT.

The chain employs TRBV12-3 or TRBV12-4 and TRBJ2-7, with a tentative D call TRBD2 (6 bases). The CDR3 extends over 14 amino acids. V gave up 6 bases and J gave up 7 bases, with 19 bases separating them. The CDR3 region is CASRIRAFRGEQYF. CDR3 in DNA: TGTGCCAGCAGGATCCGGGCCTTCCGGGGGGAGCAGTACTTC.

This clonotype was counted only a few times. The rearrangement uses TRBV7-9 and TRBJ1-1; no clear D. The germline CDR1 and CDR2 sequences are SEHNR and FQNEAQ (reference sequence). This CDR3 is built from 16 residues. The germline V and J ends were trimmed by 5 bases and 1 base, with 17 bases remaining between them. The CDR3 is CASSPTRSAPNTEAFF. CDR3 nucleotide sequence: TGTGCCAGCAGCCCGACCAGATCAGCACCGAACACTGAAGCTTTCTTT.

The table lists this clonotype with a few counts. CDR3 DNA sequence: TGTGCCAGCAACCACATGGGAAGGACTAGCGGACTATACAATGAGCAGTTCTTC. It translates to CASNHMGRTSGLYNEQFF. The chain couples TRBV6-2 or TRBV6-3 to TRBJ2-1; 10 bases are a match to TRBD2. The CDR3 contains 18 residues. The germline CDR1 and CDR2 sequences are MNHEY and SVGEGT. The junction had 16 bases not matched to a gene; V was cut back by 7 bases and J by 4 bases.

The CDR3 region has the DNA TGTGCCAGCAGCCGTAGAAGTTTGGGGGCAGGGAATGAAAAACTGTTTTTT. It encodes CASSRRSLGAGNEKLFF. The rearrangement links TRBV4-2 to TRBJ1-4, with D possibly TRBD1 on 6 matching bases. The V end was cut by 4 bases, the J end by 5 bases, with 20 bases between. CDR3 length: 17 amino acids. CDR1 LGHNA and CDR2 YNFKEQ come from the germline V gene.

The chain recombines TRBV9 with TRBJ2-5, with a weak D call TRBD2 (6 bases). The CDR3 is 15 amino acids. Germline CDR1 reads SGDLS; CDR2 reads YYNGEE. The ends were cut back, 0 bases at V and 4 bases at J, with 13 bases in the middle. CDR3 in DNA: TGTGCCAGCAGCGTAGGGGACGCCGGGGGAGAGACCCAGTACTTC. It is translated as CASSVGDAGGETQYF.

The chain joins TRBV6-5 to TRBJ2-7, with 7 positions matching TRBD1. The J segment lost 3 bases and the V segment lost 2 bases, leaving 4 bases of the junction unmatched. Germline V gene sequence: CDR1 MNHEY, CDR2 SVGAGI. The length of the CDR3 is 14 residues. The CDR3, as DNA: TGTGCCAGCAGTTACGACCGGGACAGCTACGAGCAGTACTTC. Amino acid sequence: CASSYDRDSYEQYF.

This clonotype appeared a few times. V usage is TRBV7-9 and J usage is TRBJ2-3, with 11 bases fitting TRBD2. The CDR3 is made up of 16 amino acids. Germline lookup yields CDR1 SEHNR and CDR2 FQNEAQ (reference sequence). J was trimmed by 1 base and V by 5 bases; bases with no gene match: 5. The CDR3 sequence is CASSLTSGTGTDTQYF. CDR3 coding DNA: TGTGCCAGCAGCCTGACTAGCGGGACCGGCACAGATACGCAGTATTTT.

In its sample, this clonotype was seen a few times. The DNA of the CDR3 is TGTGCCTCCTCGAGGGGGCTCGGCACAGATACGCAGTATTTT. Translated: CASSRGLGTDTQYF. V and J are TRBV6-5 and TRBJ2-3; 7 positions agree with TRBD1. Germline CDR1 and CDR2: MNHEY and SVGAGI. The V and J ends lost 11 bases and 1 base, in that order; junction bases with no gene match: 9. This CDR3 is built from 14 residues.

Ten or more counts support this clonotype. The V call is TRBV7-2, the J call TRBJ2-1; the match to TRBD1 covers 7 bases. The CDR3 sequence is 15 residues long. Germline V CDR1 and CDR2: SGHTA, FQGNSA. With V trimmed by 2 bases and J by 5 bases, 6 bases remained unmatched. CDR3 region: CASSLRQGVNNEQFF. In DNA, the CDR3 is TGTGCCAGCAGCTTAAGACAGGGAGTAAACAATGAGCAGTTCTTC. The variable domain in full, with the rest retrieved from reference TRBV7-2 and TRBJ2-1, is GAGVSQSPSNKVTEKGKDVELRCDPISGHTALYWYRQSLGQGLEFLIYFQGNSAPDKSGLPSDRFSAERTGGSVSTLTIQRTQQEDSAVYLCASSLRQGVNNEQFFGPGTRLTVL.

The chain employs TRBV11-2 and TRBJ2-4; 11 bases map to TRBD2. Losses at the gene ends were 2 bases for V and 1 base for J; bases not matched to a gene: 13. The CDR3 totals 20 residues. The germline gives CDR1 SGHAT, CDR2 FQNNGV. CDR3 amino acids: CASSLRLTSGVGMAKNIQYF. In DNA, the CDR3 is TGTGCCAGCAGCTTAAGGTTGACTAGCGGGGTAGGGATGGCCAAAAACATTCAGTACTTC.

This clonotype was observed at least ten times. The chain has TRBV7-2 and TRBJ1-6; 8 bases agree with TRBD1. Germline V gives CDR1 SGHTA, CDR2 FQGNSA. J was trimmed by 7 bases and V by 6 bases; bases with no gene match: 8. This CDR3 has 15 amino acids. The CDR3 nucleotides read TGTGCCAGCAGGCCCCCTGGGACAGGAAATTCACCCCTCCACTTT. Residues: CASRPPGTGNSPLHF.

This chain joins TRBV2 and TRBJ2-1; weak D call: TRBD1 (5 bases). The germline V gene encodes CDR1 SNHLY and CDR2 FYNNEI. Trimming stripped 4 bases from V and 4 bases from J, with 14 bases between. The CDR3 spans 15 residues. CDR3: CASSGYSPGYNEQFF. The CDR3 DNA sequence: TGTGCCAGCAGTGGTTACAGCCCAGGGTACAATGAGCAGTTCTTC. The full variable domain, completed using reference TRBV2 and TRBJ2-1, is EPEVTQTPSHQVTQMGQEVILRCVPISNHLYFYWYRQILGQKVEFLVSFYNNEISEKSEIFDDQFSVERPDGSNFTLKIRSTKLEDSAMYFCASSGYSPGYNEQFFGPGTRLTVL.